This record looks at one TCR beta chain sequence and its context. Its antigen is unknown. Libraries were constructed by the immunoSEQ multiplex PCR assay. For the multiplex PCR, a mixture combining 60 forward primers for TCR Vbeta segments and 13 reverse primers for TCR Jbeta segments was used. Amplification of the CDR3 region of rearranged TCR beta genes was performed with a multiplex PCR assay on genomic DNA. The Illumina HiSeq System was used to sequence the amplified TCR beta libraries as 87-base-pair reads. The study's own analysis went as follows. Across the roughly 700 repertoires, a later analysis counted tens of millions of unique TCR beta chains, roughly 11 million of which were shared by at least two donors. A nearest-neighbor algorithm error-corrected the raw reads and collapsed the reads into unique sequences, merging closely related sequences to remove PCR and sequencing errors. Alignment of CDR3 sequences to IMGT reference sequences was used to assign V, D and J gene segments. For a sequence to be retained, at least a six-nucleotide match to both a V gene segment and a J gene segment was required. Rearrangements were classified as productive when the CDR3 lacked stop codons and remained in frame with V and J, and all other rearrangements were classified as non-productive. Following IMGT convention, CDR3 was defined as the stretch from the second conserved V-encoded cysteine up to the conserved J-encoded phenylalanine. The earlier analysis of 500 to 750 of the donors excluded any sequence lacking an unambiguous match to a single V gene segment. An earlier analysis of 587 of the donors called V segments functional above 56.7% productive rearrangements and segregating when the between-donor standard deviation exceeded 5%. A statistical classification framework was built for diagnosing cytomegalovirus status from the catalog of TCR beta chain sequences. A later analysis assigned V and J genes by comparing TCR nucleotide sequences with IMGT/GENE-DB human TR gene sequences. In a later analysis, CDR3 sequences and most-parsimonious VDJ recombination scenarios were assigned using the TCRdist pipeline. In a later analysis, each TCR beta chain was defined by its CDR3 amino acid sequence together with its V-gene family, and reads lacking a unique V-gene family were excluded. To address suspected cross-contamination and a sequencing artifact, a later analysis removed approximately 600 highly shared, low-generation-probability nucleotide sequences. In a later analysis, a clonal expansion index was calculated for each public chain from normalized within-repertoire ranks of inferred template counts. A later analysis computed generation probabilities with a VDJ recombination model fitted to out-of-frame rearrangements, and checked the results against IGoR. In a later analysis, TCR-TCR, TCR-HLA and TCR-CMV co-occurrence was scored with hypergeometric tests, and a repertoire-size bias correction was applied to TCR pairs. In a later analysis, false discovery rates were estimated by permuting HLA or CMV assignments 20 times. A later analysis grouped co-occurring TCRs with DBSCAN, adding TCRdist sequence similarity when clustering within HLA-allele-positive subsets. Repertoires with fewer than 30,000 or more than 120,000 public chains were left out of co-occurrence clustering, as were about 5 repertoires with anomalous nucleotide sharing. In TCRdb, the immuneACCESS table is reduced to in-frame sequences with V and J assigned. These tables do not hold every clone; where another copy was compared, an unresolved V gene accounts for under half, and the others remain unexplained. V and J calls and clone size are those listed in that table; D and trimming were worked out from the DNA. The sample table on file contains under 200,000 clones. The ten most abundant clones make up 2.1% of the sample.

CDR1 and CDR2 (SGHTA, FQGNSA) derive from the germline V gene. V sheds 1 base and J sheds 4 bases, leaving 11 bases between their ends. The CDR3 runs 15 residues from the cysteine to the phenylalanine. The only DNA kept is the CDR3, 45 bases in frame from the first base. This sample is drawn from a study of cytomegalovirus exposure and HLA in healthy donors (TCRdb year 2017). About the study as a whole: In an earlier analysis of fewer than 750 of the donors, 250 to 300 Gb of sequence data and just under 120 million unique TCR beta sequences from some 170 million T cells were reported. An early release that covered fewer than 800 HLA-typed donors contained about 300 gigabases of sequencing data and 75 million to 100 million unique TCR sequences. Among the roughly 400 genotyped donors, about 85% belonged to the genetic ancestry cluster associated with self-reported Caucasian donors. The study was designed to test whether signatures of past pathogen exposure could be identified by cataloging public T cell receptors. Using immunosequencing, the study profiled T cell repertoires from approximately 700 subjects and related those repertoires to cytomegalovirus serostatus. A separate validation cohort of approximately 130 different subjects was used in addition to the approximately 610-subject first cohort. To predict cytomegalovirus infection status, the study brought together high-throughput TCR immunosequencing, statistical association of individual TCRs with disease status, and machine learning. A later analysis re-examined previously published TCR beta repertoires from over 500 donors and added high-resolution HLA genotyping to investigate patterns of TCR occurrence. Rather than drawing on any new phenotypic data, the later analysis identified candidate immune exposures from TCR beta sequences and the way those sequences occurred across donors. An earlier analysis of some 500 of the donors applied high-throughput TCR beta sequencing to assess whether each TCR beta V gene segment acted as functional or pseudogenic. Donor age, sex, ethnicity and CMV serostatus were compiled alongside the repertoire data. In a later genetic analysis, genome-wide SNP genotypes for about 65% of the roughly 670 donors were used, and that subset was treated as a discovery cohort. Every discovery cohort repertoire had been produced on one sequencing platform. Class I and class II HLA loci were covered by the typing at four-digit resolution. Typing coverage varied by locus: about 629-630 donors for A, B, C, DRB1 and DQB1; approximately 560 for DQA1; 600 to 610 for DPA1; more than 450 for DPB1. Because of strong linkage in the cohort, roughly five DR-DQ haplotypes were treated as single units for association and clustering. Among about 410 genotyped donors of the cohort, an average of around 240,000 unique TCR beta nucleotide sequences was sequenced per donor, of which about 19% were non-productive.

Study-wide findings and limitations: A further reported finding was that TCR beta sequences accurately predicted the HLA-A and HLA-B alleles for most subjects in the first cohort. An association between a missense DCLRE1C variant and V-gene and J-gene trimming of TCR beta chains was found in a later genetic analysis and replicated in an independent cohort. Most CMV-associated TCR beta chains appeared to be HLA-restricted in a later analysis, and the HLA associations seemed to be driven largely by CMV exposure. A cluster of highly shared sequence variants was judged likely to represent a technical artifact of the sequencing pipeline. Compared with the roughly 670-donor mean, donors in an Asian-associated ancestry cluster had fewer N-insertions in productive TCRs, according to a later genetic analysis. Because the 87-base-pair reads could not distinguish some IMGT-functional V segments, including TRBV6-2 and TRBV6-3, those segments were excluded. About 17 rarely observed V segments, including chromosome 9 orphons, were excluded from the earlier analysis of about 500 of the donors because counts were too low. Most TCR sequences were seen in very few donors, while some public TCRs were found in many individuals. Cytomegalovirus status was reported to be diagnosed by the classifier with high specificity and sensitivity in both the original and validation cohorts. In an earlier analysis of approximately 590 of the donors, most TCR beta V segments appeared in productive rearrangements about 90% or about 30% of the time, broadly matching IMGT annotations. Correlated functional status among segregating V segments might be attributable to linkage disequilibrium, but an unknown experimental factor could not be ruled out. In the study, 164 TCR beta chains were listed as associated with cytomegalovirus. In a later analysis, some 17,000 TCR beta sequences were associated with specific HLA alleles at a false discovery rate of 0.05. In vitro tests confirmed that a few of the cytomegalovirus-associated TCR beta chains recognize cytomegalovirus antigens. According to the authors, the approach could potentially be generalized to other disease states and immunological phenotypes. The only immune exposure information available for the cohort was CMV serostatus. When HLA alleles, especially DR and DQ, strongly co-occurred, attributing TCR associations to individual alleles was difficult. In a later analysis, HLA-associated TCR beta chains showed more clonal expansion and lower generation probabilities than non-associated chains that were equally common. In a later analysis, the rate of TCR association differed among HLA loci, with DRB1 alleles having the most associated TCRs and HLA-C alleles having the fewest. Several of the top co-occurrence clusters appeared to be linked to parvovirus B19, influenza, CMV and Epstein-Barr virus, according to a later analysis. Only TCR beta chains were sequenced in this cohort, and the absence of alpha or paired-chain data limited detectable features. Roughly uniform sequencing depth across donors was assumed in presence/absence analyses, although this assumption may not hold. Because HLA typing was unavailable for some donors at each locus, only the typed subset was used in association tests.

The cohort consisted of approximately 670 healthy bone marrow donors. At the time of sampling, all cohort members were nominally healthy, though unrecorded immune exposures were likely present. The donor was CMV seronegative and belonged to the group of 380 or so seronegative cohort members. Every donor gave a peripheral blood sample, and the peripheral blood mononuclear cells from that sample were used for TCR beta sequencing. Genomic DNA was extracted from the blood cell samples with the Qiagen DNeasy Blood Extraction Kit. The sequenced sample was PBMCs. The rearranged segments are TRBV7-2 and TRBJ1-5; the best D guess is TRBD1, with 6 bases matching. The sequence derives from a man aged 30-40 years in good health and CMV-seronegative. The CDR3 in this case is CASSLVEGENQPQHF. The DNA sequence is TGTGCCAGCAGCTTAGTAGAGGGGGAAAATCAGCCCCAGCATTTT.